The subject of this entry is one T cell receptor beta chain. Some clones are missing from TCRdb's copy, which holds only in-frame ones; the method was immunoSEQ multiplex PCR. The table includes 310,000 or so clones, about 93% detected once. This entry is derived from a study of blood T cell repertoires in COVID-19. Study details: Sample material is recorded as cDNA or gDNA derived from T cells, B-cell-depleted T cells, or PBMCs.

Membership in each cohort depended on participant-reported clinical history. The CDR3 sequence is 14 residues long. The germline V gene encodes CDR1 MDHEN and CDR2 SYDVKM. J lost 4 bases, V lost 6 bases, and 1 base had no gene match. The sequenced sample consisted of PBMCs or T cells enriched from blood (not recorded which). The V and J genes are TRBV28 and TRBJ2-2; 11 bases agree with TRBD2. This TCR came from a woman under 40 who had recovered from COVID-19. The CDR3 region is CASSGLAGTGELFF. In nucleotides, the CDR3 is TGTGCCAGCAGCGGACTAGCGGGCACCGGGGAGCTGTTTTTT.